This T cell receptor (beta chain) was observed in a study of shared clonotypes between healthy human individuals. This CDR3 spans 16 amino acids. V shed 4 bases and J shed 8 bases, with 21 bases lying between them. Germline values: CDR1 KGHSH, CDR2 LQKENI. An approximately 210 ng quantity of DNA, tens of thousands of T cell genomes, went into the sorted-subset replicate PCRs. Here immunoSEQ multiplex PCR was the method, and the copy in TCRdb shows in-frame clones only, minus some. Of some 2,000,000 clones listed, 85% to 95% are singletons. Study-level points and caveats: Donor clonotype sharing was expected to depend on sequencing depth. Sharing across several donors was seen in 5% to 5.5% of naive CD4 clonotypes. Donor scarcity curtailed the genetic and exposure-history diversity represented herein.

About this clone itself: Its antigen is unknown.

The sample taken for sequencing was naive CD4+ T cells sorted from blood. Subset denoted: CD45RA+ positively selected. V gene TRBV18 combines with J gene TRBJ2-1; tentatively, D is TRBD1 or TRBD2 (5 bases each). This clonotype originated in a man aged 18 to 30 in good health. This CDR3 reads CASSLNTGTPTHEQFF. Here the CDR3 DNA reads TGTGCCAGCTCACTAAATACCGGGACCCCAACCCATGAGCAGTTCTTC.